This entry lists 23 T cell receptor beta chains sequenced from one sample in a study of blood T cell repertoires in COVID-19. Sequencing used immunoSEQ multiplex PCR; TCRdb keeps in-frame clones, though not all of them. The repertoire holds 150,000 or so clones, with roughly 83% as singletons. The sequenced material came from peripheral blood. The receptors shown here come from a woman aged 55-70 years with acute or convalescent COVID-19.

The rearrangement joins TRBV6-5 to TRBJ1-2; D is uncertain. This CDR3 region has 15 residues. The V end was cut by 8 bases, the J end by 0 bases, with 16 bases between. Germline CDR1 reads MNHEY; CDR2 reads SVGAGI. Written as DNA, the CDR3 is TGTGCCAGCTGGATTCGGACGGGAGCTAACTATGGCTACACCTTC. It is translated as CASWIRTGANYGYTF.

This clone occurred a few times. The chain has TRBV2 and TRBJ1-1, with a possible D match to TRBD1 (5 bases). This CDR3 is 16 amino acids long. V was pared by 3 bases and J by 1 base, with 15 bases between. CDR1 SNHLY and CDR2 FYNNEI come from the germline V gene. CDR3 sequence reads: CASSEDLQGSNTEAFF. The CDR3 DNA sequence: TGTGCCAGCAGTGAGGACCTTCAGGGATCGAACACTGAAGCTTTCTTT.

The J gene is TRBJ2-6, the V gene TRBV11-3, with unresolved D. The V end lost 5 bases, the J end lost 0 bases, and 14 bases lay between the germline ends. Germline lookup yields CDR1 SGHNT and CDR2 YENEEA. This CDR3 region has 17 residues. CDR3 nucleotide sequence: TGTGCCAGCAGCCCAGGTCAAGCAACCTCTGGGGCCAACGTCCTGACTTTC. Protein sequence: CASSPGQATSGANVLTF.

CDR3 DNA sequence: TGTGCCAGCAGCCAAATCCGGACAGAGCTGTTTTTT. This sequence encodes CASSQIRTELFF. V is TRBV9 and J is TRBJ2-2; D is possibly TRBD1 (5 bases). Trimming left V 4 bases short and J 11 bases short, with 12 bases between. Per germline, CDR1 SGDLS and CDR2 YYNGEE. CDR3 length equals 12 residues.

The gene calls are TRBV6-5 and TRBJ1-2; tentatively, D is TRBD1 (5 bases). With 7 bases removed from V and 2 bases from J, the gap between germline ends came to 8 bases. CDR1 is MNHEY and CDR2 is SVGAGI in the germline V gene. This CDR3 is 12 amino acids long. Here the CDR3 reads CASKRGNYGYTF. The CDR3 region has the DNA TGTGCCAGCAAAAGGGGAAACTATGGCTACACCTTC.

The CDR3 sequence is CATHMAGNNEKLFF. CDR3 bases: TGTGCCACCCACATGGCCGGGAATAATGAAAAACTGTTTTTT. This chain uses TRBV5-4 with TRBJ1-4; D is uncertain. This CDR3 is built from 14 residues. V lost 9 bases and J 4 bases, leaving 16 bases between the germline ends. CDR1 is SGHNT, CDR2 YYREEE, per germline (reference sequence).

The rearrangement uses TRBV30 and TRBJ1-6, with D unclear. Trimming removed 0 bases at V and 6 bases at J, with 9 bases between. This CDR3 is 14 amino acids long. Looked up from germline, CDR1 is GTSNPN and CDR2 is SVGIG (reference sequence). In nucleotides, the CDR3 is TGTGCCTGGAGTGTAACAAATGGTAATTCACCCCTCCACTTT. This encodes CAWSVTNGNSPLHF.

The J gene is TRBJ1-2, the V gene TRBV12-5; 7 nucleotides match TRBD1. Germline V gene data show CDR1 as LGHNT and CDR2 as FRNRAP. J lost 0 bases, V lost 4 bases, and 5 bases had no gene match. This CDR3 has 15 amino acids. For the CDR3, the DNA is TGTGCTAGTGGTTACGAGACAGGGACTAACTATGGCTACACCTTC. Protein: CASGYETGTNYGYTF. The full variable domain, rest sourced from reference TRBV12-5 and TRBJ1-2, is DARVTQTPRHKVTEMGQEVTMRCQPILGHNTVFWYRQTMMQGLELLAYFRNRAPLDDSGMPKDRFSAEMPDATLATLKIQPSEPRDSAVYFCASGYETGTNYGYTFGSGTRLTVV.

V usage is TRBV29-1 and J usage is TRBJ1-2; possibly TRBD1 for D (6 bases). Germline V gene lookup returns CDR1 SQVTM and CDR2 ANQGSEA. V lost 3 bases to trimming and J lost 2 bases, with 16 bases between them. The CDR3 is 15 amino acids. CDR3 sequence (DNA): TGCAGCGTTGATTTAGGGGGGGTTTTAAACTATGGCTACACCTTC. Amino acid sequence: CSVDLGGVLNYGYTF.

This clone was detected only once. V gene TRBV7-6 combines with J gene TRBJ1-5; 9 bases agree with TRBD1. The germline CDR1 and CDR2 sequences are SGHVS and FNYEAQ. V trimming: 2 bases; J trimming: 5 bases; junction bases outside the gene matches: 4. This CDR3 spans 15 amino acids. The DNA of the CDR3 is TGTGCCAGCAGCTTAAACAGGGGGCTGGATCAGCCCCAGCATTTT. This codes for CASSLNRGLDQPQHF.

V usage is TRBV14 and J usage is TRBJ1-1; perhaps TRBD1 as D (5 bases). The CDR3 is 13 residues long. Germline CDR1 and CDR2: SGHDN and FVKESK. V gave up 5 bases and J gave up 0 bases, with 7 bases separating them. The CDR3 nucleotides are TGTGCCAGCAGCGCGACAGTGAACACTGAAGCTTTCTTT. This sequence encodes CASSATVNTEAFF.

This clone was recorded once. The CDR3 nucleotides are TGCGCCAGCAGCTTGAATCTAGCCGCCGGGGAGCTGTTTTTT. Translating gives CASSLNLAAGELFF. The V gene is TRBV5-1, the J gene TRBJ2-2; a possible D gene is TRBD2 (5 bases). Trimming took 1 base from V and 6 from J, leaving 10 bases between them. The CDR3 spans 14 residues. Per the germline V gene, CDR1 is SGHRS and CDR2 is YFSETQ.

V is TRBV6-1 and J is TRBJ1-3; a weak D match, TRBD1 (5 bases). Trimming took 3 bases from V and 1 from J, leaving 7 bases between them. CDR3 length: 14 residues. CDR1 is MNHNS and CDR2 is SASEGT in the germline V gene. CDR3 protein: CASSDGGSGNTIYF. DNA for the CDR3: TGTGCCAGCAGTGATGGGGGGTCTGGAAACACCATATATTTT.

V is TRBV4-1 and J is TRBJ1-4, with TRBD1 as a possible D gene (6 bases). V lost 3 bases to trimming and J lost 0 bases, with 20 bases between them. Germline CDR1 is MGHRA and CDR2 is YSYEKL. The CDR3 totals 19 residues. CDR3: CASSQIHMGTHATNEKLFF. Here the CDR3 DNA reads TGCGCCAGCAGCCAGATCCATATGGGGACACACGCAACTAATGAAAAACTGTTTTTT.

This clone is labeled as hyperexpanded. The chain is built from TRBV7-9 and TRBJ1-6; perhaps TRBD1 as D (6 bases). CDR3 size: 16 residues. V lost 5 bases to trimming and J lost 3 bases, with 14 bases between them. In germline, CDR1 is SEHNR, CDR2 FQNEAQ (reference sequence). In DNA form, the CDR3 reads TGTGCCAGCAGCCCCCGGACAGAGGGCTATAATTCACCCCTCCACTTT. This sequence encodes CASSPRTEGYNSPLHF. Together with reference TRBV7-9 and TRBJ1-6, the CDR3 gives the full variable domain: DTGVSQNPRHKITKRGQNVTFRCDPISEHNRLYWYRQTLGQGPEFLTYFQNEAQLEKSRLLSDRFSAERPKGSFSTLEIQRTEQGDSAMYLCASSPRTEGYNSPLHFGNGTRLTVT.

The rearrangement joins TRBV6-5 to TRBJ1-2, with a weak D call TRBD1 (5 bases). There are 14 residues in the CDR3. V was cut by 0 bases and J by 5 bases, with 10 bases left in between. In germline, CDR1 is MNHEY, CDR2 SVGAGI. The CDR3, as DNA: TGTGCCAGCAGTTACTCGACGGGGGAGTATGGCTACACCTTC. Amino acid sequence: CASSYSTGEYGYTF.

V is TRBV2 and J is TRBJ2-7; no firm D call. The V gene's germline CDR1 is SNHLY and CDR2 FYNNEI. V lost 7 bases, J lost 0 bases, and 13 bases lay in between. This CDR3 spans 14 amino acids. The CDR3 nucleotides are TGTGCCAGCATACCAGGCAGTACCTCCTACGAGCAGTACTTC. Translated: CASIPGSTSYEQYF.

The genes are TRBV5-1 and TRBJ1-5, with 7 bases matching TRBD1. V gave up 4 bases and J gave up 1 base; unmatched junction bases: 5. The germline V gene has CDR1 SGHRS and CDR2 YFSETQ. There are 15 residues in the CDR3. CDR3 DNA sequence: TGCGCCAGCAGCACCACAGGGGCAAGCAATCAGCCCCAGCATTTT. It encodes CASSTTGASNQPQHF.

This clone was seen a single time. The V and J genes are TRBV5-4 and TRBJ2-5; D not resolved. V gave up 3 bases and J gave up 5 bases, with 11 bases separating them. CDR3 length: 13 amino acids. Germline CDR1 is SGHNT and CDR2 is YYREEE (reference sequence). CDR3 nucleotides: TGTGCCAGCAGCTCCTATATGCATGAGACCCAGTACTTC. This codes for CASSSYMHETQYF. The full variable domain, in which reference TRBV5-4 and TRBJ2-5 provide the parts outside the CDR3, is ETGVTQSPTHLIKTRGQQVTLRCSSQSGHNTVSWYQQALGQGPQFIFQYYREEENGRGNFPPRFSGLQFPNYSSELNVNALELDDSALYLCASSSYMHETQYFGPGTRLLVL.

The chain is built from TRBV10-3 and TRBJ2-3; D is unresolved. CDR3 size: 13 residues. The ends were cut back, 5 bases at V and 3 bases at J, with 9 bases in the middle. CDR1 and CDR2 (germline): ENHRY, SYGVKD. CDR3 coding DNA: TGTGCCATCAGTCCCCCCGGGACAGATACGCAGTATTTT. It encodes CAISPPGTDTQYF.

The chain joins TRBV25-1 to TRBJ2-1; 9 nucleotides line up with TRBD1. Germline V gives CDR1 MGHDK, CDR2 SYGVNS. The CDR3 spans 15 residues. Trimming cost V 2 bases and J 6 bases; bases outside gene matches: 5. The CDR3 nucleotides read TGTGCCAGCAGTGAAATCGGGACAGGGACCAATGAGCAGTTCTTC. Protein product: CASSEIGTGTNEQFF.

The rearrangement joins TRBV19 to TRBJ1-2; 8 nucleotides match TRBD1. V gave up 6 bases and J gave up 0 bases; unmatched junction bases: 9. Germline V gene sequence: CDR1 LNHDA, CDR2 SQIVND (reference sequence). The CDR3 is 16 amino acids. CDR3 nucleotide sequence: TGTGCCAGTAGCCAATTTCCAGGGGGCGCTAACTATGGCTACACCTTC. This sequence encodes CASSQFPGGANYGYTF.

This clone was picked up one time. This chain joins TRBV3-1 (or the pseudogene TRBV3-2) and TRBJ1-1; maybe TRBD1 (6 bases). This CDR3 is built from 14 residues. The V end was cut by 4 bases, the J end by 3 bases, with 12 bases between. In germline, CDR1 is LGHDT, CDR2 YNNKEL (reference sequence). The CDR3 sequence is CASSRGGGHTEAFF. The CDR3 DNA is TGTGCCAGCAGCCGCGGGGGGGGGCACACTGAAGCTTTCTTT.